The subject of this entry is one T cell receptor (beta chain). Its antigen is as yet unknown. This CDR3 is also generated by other DNA sequences in the sample. This entry belongs to a study of shared clonotypes between healthy human individuals. At the level of the study: CD4 naive cells filled three plates per donor, CD4 memory three, CD8 naive two and CD8 memory one. Notes on the study in general: Shared clonotypes: 4.5% to 5% naive CD4, 3% to 3.5% naive CD8, over 2% memory CD4, 0.4% memory CD8.

The trim removed 3 bases at V and 1 base at J, leaving 4 bases unmatched. In germline, CDR1 is LNHDA, CDR2 SQIVND (reference sequence). The CDR3 is 15 amino acids. Every subset's genomic DNA went evenly onto several immunoSEQ plates. Template for every sorted-subset replicate PCR totaled 200 to 250 ng DNA, 25,000 to 30,000 T cell genomes. TCRdb keeps only in-frame clones here, not all; method: immunoSEQ multiplex PCR. Of around 1.4 million clones listed, approximately 98.5% are singletons. This sequence joins TRBV19 and TRBJ1-1, with 8 positions matching TRBD1. Sequenced input: naive CD4+ T cells sorted from blood. Subset reported: CD45RA+ positively selected. This clonotype was obtained from a man younger than 40 in good health. The DNA for the CDR3 is TGTGCCAGTAGTATCCTCGGACAGGGGAACACTGAAGCTTTCTTT. This encodes CASSILGQGNTEAFF.